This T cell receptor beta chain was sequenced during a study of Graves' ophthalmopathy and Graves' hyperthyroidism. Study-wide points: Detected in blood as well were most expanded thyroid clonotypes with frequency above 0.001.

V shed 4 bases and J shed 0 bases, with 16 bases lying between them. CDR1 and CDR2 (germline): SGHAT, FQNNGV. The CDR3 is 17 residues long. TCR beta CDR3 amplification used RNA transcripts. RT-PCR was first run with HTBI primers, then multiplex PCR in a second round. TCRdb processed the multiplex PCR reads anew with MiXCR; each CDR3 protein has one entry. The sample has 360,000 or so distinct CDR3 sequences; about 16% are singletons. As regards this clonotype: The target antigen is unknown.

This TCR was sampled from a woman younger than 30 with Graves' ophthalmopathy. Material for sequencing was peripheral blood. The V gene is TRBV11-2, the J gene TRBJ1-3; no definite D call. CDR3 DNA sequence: TGTGCCAGCAGCTCAAATATAGGACGGCTCTCTGGAAACACCATATATTTT. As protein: CASSSNIGRLSGNTIYF.